This record looks at one TCR beta chain sequence and its context. Primers included in the PCR were 60 Vbeta and 13 Jbeta primers. Produced via immunoSEQ multiplex PCR; TCRdb's table is partial and in-frame only. Of around 100,000 clones listed, roughly 73% are singletons. The record originates from a study of cytomegalovirus exposure and HLA in healthy donors. For the study at large: A preliminary data release comprised roughly 80 million unique TCRs obtained from HLA-typed donors.

V lost 0 bases to trimming and J lost 3 bases, with 13 bases between them. The CDR3 covers 15 residues. Germline CDR1 SGHRS, CDR2 YFSETQ. The TCR comes from a woman aged 25 to 39 in good health and CMV-seronegative. Input material: PBMCs. The chain couples TRBV5-1 to TRBJ2-7; D is possibly TRBD1 (5 bases). The CDR3 is CASSLATGLFYEQYF. CDR3 DNA: TGCGCCAGCAGCTTGGCTACAGGCTTGTTCTACGAGCAGTACTTC.